Reported below is one T cell receptor (beta chain). Its antigen is as yet unknown. This entry comes from a study of CD8 T cells in Susac syndrome. General study points: An acknowledgment was made by the study that its TCR sequencing and HLA analysis involved relatively few individuals.

Sequencing of TCR beta was performed on blood CD8+ and CD4+ T cells. TEMRA cells were enriched by FACS, while CD8+ and CD4+ T cells were obtained through a negative isolation that was performed magnetically. Germline-derived CDR1 and CDR2 are SGHTA and FQGNSA. V was shortened by 8 bases and J by 2 bases, with 16 bases between the two germline ends. The CDR3 totals 14 residues. An amount of RNA that ranged from roughly 0.5 to 1 ug was reverse transcribed with random hexamers. The authors amplified TCR beta CDR3 across 54 Vbeta and 13 Jbeta using immunoSEQ multiplex PCR. TCRdb re-called the immunoSEQ multiplex PCR reads with MiXCR, one entry per CDR3 protein. The sample lists approximately 200,000 distinct CDR3 sequences, about 95% occurring once.

The clonotype was recovered from a human donor with multiple sclerosis. The rearrangement links TRBV7-2 to TRBJ2-7; the D gene is possibly TRBD2 (6 bases). The sample consisted of CD4+ T cells from PBMCs. In DNA, the CDR3 is TGTGCCAGCTCCCTCGCGGGGCGAACCTACGAGCAGTACTTC. This sequence encodes CASSLAGRTYEQYF.